This record concerns one T cell receptor beta chain sequence. This clonotype was observed a handful of times. Its antigen has not been determined. Base quality data are lacking; no much larger clone is found one base away. This entry is derived from a study of T cell repertoires in cytomegalovirus infection (dated by TCRdb to the late 2010s). For the wider study: The peptide stimulations were aimed at well-studied HLA-B-restricted epitopes as well as recently identified HLA-C-restricted CMV epitopes, whose presentation resists viral immunomodulation. The HLA type of each donor mattered for the analysis, because public TCR beta signatures pointed to carriage of CMV infection along with the matching HLA type. Study-level results and caveats: In both this cohort and an independent roughly 360-donor cohort, the cumulative frequency of public TCR beta family members distinguished carriers of CMV infection plus the relevant HLA type. The ex vivo response was dominated by HLA-C-restricted CMV-specific TCR beta clonotypes, which also provided the single most frequent clonotype in two of eight donors.

The CDR3 sequence holds 17 residues, the cysteine and phenylalanine included. The only DNA kept is the CDR3, 51 bases in frame from the first base. V and J are trimmed by 5 bases and 6 bases, and the gene matches miss 16 bases of the junction. Reading the germline V gene (reference sequence) gives CDR1 SEHNR and CDR2 FQNEAQ. The reads were generated on an Illumina HiSeq 1500. The public reads were reprocessed in TCRdb via fastp at Q25 and MiXCR, keeping in-frame beta chains. A single entry per CDR3 protein holds the most common genes and DNA from its merged rows. The sample has around 230,000 distinct CDR3 sequences on record, 35% to 40% of them singletons. The biggest ten clones account for around 64% of the sample. The sample's treatment or condition label, decoded: in vitro stimulation with specific CMV peptide epitopes to enrich CMV-specific T cells.

The clonotype comes from a human donor in good health (CMV status not recorded). Some clones in this sample may be carry-over from other donors' samples. Rearrangement joined TRBV7-9 to TRBJ2-1; the junction holds 7 bases that match TRBD2. The sample was CD8+ T cells from cultured PBMCs, taken from culture after CMV antigen stimulation. The DNA sequence is as follows: TGTGCCAGCAGCAAAACGATAGCGGGTAAAAATGTCAATGAGCAGTTCTTC. Translation gives CASSKTIAGKNVNEQFF.